Listed below are T cell receptor beta chains from one sample, sequenced in a study of blood T cell repertoires in COVID-19. Data came from immunoSEQ multiplex PCR; TCRdb stores just in-frame clones and leaves some out. The profile covers about 180,000 clones, with around 86% appearing a single time and roughly 2.8% taken by the ten largest. Specimen: peripheral blood. The receptors shown here come from a woman younger than 45 with active or convalescent COVID-19. Both conserved end residues are part of each CDR3. D genes are given only for firm matches. The listing skips clone size in some rows; elsewhere it reads once, few, many or a size class.

DNA,CDR3,V,size,J,D
TGTGCCAGTAGTGGCAGGGGGCGCGTAGGGCCCCAGCATTTT,CASSGRGRVGPQHF,TRBV19,-,TRBJ1-5,TRBD1
TGTGCCAGCAGCCTTCCGGGACAGCGGATGAACACTGAAGCTTTCTTT,CASSLPGQRMNTEAFF,TRBV7-8,-,TRBJ1-1,TRBD1
TGTGCCACCACAGGGGAAGGAAACACCATATATTTT,CATTGEGNTIYF,TRBV2,-,TRBJ1-3,TRBD1
TGCGCCAGCAGTCGGCTAGCGGGGGCCCGTGGGTACAATGAGCAGTTCTTC,CASSRLAGARGYNEQFF,TRBV23-1,-,TRBJ2-1,TRBD2
TGTGCCAGCAGTGAAGGCCCCCACAGAGGGACTGAAGCTTTCTTT,CASSEGPHRGTEAFF,TRBV6-1,-,TRBJ1-1,-
TGTGCCAGCAGCTGGAGGAGTGGGACAGTTGAAAAACTGTTTTTT,CASSWRSGTVEKLFF,TRBV13,-,TRBJ1-4,TRBD1
TGTGCCAGCAGCAACGACAGGGGCCGAATCTATGGCTACACCTTC,CASSNDRGRIYGYTF,TRBV14,-,TRBJ1-2,TRBD1
TGTGCCAGCAGTAGTACTAACCGGGACAGGGGGAGTTCGGACTATGGCTACACCTTC,CASSSTNRDRGSSDYGYTF,TRBV9,-,TRBJ1-2,TRBD1
TGTGCCAGTAGTATCCGGGATAATAATTCACCCCTCCACTTT,CASSIRDNNSPLHF,TRBV19,-,TRBJ1-6,-
TGTGCCAGCAGCTTAAGGAGGGGACAGGTATATGAAAAACTGTTTTTT,CASSLRRGQVYEKLFF,TRBV7-9,-,TRBJ1-4,TRBD1
TGTGCCAGCTGGGCGGGAGGTGAAAAACTGTTTTTT,CASWAGGEKLFF,TRBV6-5,-,TRBJ1-4,-
TGTGCCAGCAGCTCCAGTACCGGGACACCCAGCTCCTACGAGCAGTACTTC,CASSSSTGTPSSYEQYF,TRBV28,-,TRBJ2-7,-
TGTGCCAGCAGCACGGGGACAGGGAGTAGAAACACCATATATTTT,CASSTGTGSRNTIYF,TRBV7-9,-,TRBJ1-3,TRBD1
TGTGCCAGCAGAAGAACTACCAACACAGATACGCAGTATTTT,CASRRTTNTDTQYF,TRBV9,-,TRBJ2-3,-
TGTGCCATCAGTGAGGACGGTGGGCTAGGGGAGCTGTTTTTT,CAISEDGGLGELFF,TRBV10-3,-,TRBJ2-2,-
TGCAGCGTTGAACGTCCAGTTTGGGGAGGTGGGATGAACACTGAAGCTTTCTTT,CSVERPVWGGGMNTEAFF,TRBV29-1,once,TRBJ1-1,-
TGTGCCAGCAGCCCCTCTAGCCTCAACGAGCAGTACTTC,CASSPSSLNEQYF,TRBV3-1/TRBV3-2,-,TRBJ2-7,-
TGTGCCAGCAGCCAAGATTCTGGCGGACTCTATGGCTACACCTTC,CASSQDSGGLYGYTF,TRBV3-1/TRBV3-2,-,TRBJ1-2,-
TGTGCCAGCAGCTTATACGGGAGCGCTAGGATCGACAATGAGCAGTTCTTC,CASSLYGSARIDNEQFF,TRBV11-3,-,TRBJ2-1,-
TGTGCCTGGAGTGTGGCAAACTATGGCTACACCTTC,CAWSVANYGYTF,TRBV30,-,TRBJ1-2,-
TGTGCCAGCAGTTTATTCCAGGGCGGCTACGAGCAGTACTTC,CASSLFQGGYEQYF,TRBV27,-,TRBJ2-7,-
TGTGCCTGGAGTGTCGGGACAGGGGGAGGCGAGCAGTACTTC,CAWSVGTGGGEQYF,TRBV30,-,TRBJ2-7,TRBD1
TGTGCCAGCAGTTCCGGGATAGGACCTTACGAGCAGTACTTC,CASSSGIGPYEQYF,TRBV5-5,once,TRBJ2-7,-
TGTGCCAGCAGTCACCTTTCCTCGGGACTAGCGGGAGTAGGCTACAATGAGCAGTTCTTC,CASSHLSSGLAGVGYNEQFF,TRBV28,-,TRBJ2-1,TRBD2
TGTGCCAGCAGCCCCCCGACAGGGGTGAACACTGAAGCTTTCTTT,CASSPPTGVNTEAFF,TRBV7-9,-,TRBJ1-1,TRBD1
TGTGCCAGCAGCTTATCAGGGGTTAACTATGGCTACACCTTC,CASSLSGVNYGYTF,TRBV11-3,few,TRBJ1-2,-
TGTGCCAGCAGTTACTCTTCGGGACAGGTTAATTCACCCCTCCACTTT,CASSYSSGQVNSPLHF,TRBV6-6,once,TRBJ1-6,TRBD1
TGTGCCAGCTCAGCTAGCACAGAGGTAAATTCACCCCTCCACTTT,CASSASTEVNSPLHF,TRBV18,-,TRBJ1-6,-
TGTGCCAGCCCCGGGACACCCGCCCTCGGCACGACTAATGAAAAACTGTTTTTT,CASPGTPALGTTNEKLFF,TRBV5-8,few,TRBJ1-4,-
TGTGCCACCAGCAGATACCGAGGAAATACTAATGAAAAACTGTTTTTT,CATSRYRGNTNEKLFF,TRBV15,-,TRBJ1-4,-
TGCGCCAGCAGCCATCTCACCGGGGAGCTGTTTTTT,CASSHLTGELFF,TRBV4-1,-,TRBJ2-2,-
TGTGCCAGTACCCTAGGGGGTTCTGGGGCCAACGTCCTGACTTTC,CASTLGGSGANVLTF,TRBV19,-,TRBJ2-6,-
TGTGCCACCAGTGGTGGACTAGCGGGAGGATGGACCGAGCAGTACTTC,CATSGGLAGGWTEQYF,TRBV24-1,once,TRBJ2-7,TRBD2
TGTGCTAGCAGCTCCAGGGGTGTCAATGAGCAGTTCTTC,CASSSRGVNEQFF,TRBV7-7,-,TRBJ2-1,-
TGTGCCAGTAGTATAGGCACAGGGAACTATGGCTACACCTTC,CASSIGTGNYGYTF,TRBV19,-,TRBJ1-2,-
TGTGCCAGCAGCCAAGATTATCTAGTCGGGACCCAGTACTTC,CASSQDYLVGTQYF,TRBV4-2,-,TRBJ2-5,-
TGTGCCAGCAGCTTAGTCTACAGGGGGCTAGCAGATACGCAGTATTTT,CASSLVYRGLADTQYF,TRBV11-2,-,TRBJ2-3,TRBD1
TGTGCCAGCAGCCCACTTAGCACAGATACGCAGTATTTT,CASSPLSTDTQYF,TRBV4-2,-,TRBJ2-3,-
TGTGCCAGCAGCCAAGATTCCAGGGGACGAACAAACACTGAAGCTTTCTTT,CASSQDSRGRTNTEAFF,TRBV3-1/TRBV3-2,-,TRBJ1-1,-
TGTGCCAGCAGCGACGGCGGACAGGGCTTACAAGAGACCCAGTACTTC,CASSDGGQGLQETQYF,TRBV11-3,-,TRBJ2-5,TRBD1
TGTGCCAGTAGTAAGGAGGGACAGGGGGCGTTCGGCTACACCTTC,CASSKEGQGAFGYTF,TRBV19,few,TRBJ1-2,TRBD1
TGTGCCAGTAGTATAGGGGCCCGAACTGAAGCTTTCTTT,CASSIGARTEAFF,TRBV19,-,TRBJ1-1,-
TGTGCCAGTAGTTTGAGCAGGGGGCGCATGTATGGCTACACCTTC,CASSLSRGRMYGYTF,TRBV19,-,TRBJ1-2,TRBD1
TGTGCCTGGAGTCAGGCGGGGGCTAACTATGGCTACACCTTC,CAWSQAGANYGYTF,TRBV30,-,TRBJ1-2,-
TGTGCCAGCTCACGGGGCAGGGACTATGGCTACACCTTC,CASSRGRDYGYTF,TRBV18,few,TRBJ1-2,-
TGTGCCAGCAGTTTATTGGGGGCAGGGGGCGCACAGACCCAGTACTTC,CASSLLGAGGAQTQYF,TRBV28,few,TRBJ2-5,TRBD1
TGTGCCAGCAGCTCTGGGGGAGGGCACGCAGATACGCAGTATTTT,CASSSGGGHADTQYF,TRBV5-8,-,TRBJ2-3,TRBD2
TGTGCCAGCGGAACGACACAGGGAAACACTGAAGCTTTCTTT,CASGTTQGNTEAFF,TRBV28,-,TRBJ1-1,-
TGTGCCAGCAGAGGGACAGGGGGGATTTCTGAAGCTTTCTTT,CASRGTGGISEAFF,TRBV25-1,-,TRBJ1-1,TRBD1